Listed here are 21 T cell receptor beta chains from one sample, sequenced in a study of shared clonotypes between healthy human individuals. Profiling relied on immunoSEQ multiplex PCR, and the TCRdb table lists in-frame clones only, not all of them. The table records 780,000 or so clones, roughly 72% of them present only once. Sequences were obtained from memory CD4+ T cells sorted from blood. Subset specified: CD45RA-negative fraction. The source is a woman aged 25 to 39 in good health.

The CDR3 is CASSLAFAGDYGYTF. Here the CDR3 DNA reads TGCGCCAGCAGCTTGGCTTTTGCGGGGGACTATGGCTACACCTTC. The rearrangement uses TRBV5-1 and TRBJ1-2; D is possibly TRBD1 (5 bases). Germline lookup yields CDR1 SGHRS and CDR2 YFSETQ. V lost 0 bases to trimming and J lost 3 bases, with 12 bases between them. This CDR3 contains 15 residues.

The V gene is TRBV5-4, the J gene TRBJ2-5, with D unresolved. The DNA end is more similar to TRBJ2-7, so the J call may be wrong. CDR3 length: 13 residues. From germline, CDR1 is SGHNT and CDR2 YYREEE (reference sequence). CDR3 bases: TGTGCCAGCAGAGGAGACATCTCCTACGAGCAGTACTTC. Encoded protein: CASRGDISYEQYF.

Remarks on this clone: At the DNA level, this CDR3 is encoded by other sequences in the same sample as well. In nucleotides, the CDR3 is TGTGCCAGTCTCGGACAGGGGAATCAGCCCCAGCATTTT. Protein product: CASLGQGNQPQHF. The gene calls are TRBV19 and TRBJ1-5, with TRBD1 identical over 9 bases. The CDR3 runs 13 residues. Germline V lookup: CDR1 LNHDA, CDR2 SQIVND (reference sequence). With V trimmed by 8 bases and J by 4 bases, 3 bases remained unmatched.

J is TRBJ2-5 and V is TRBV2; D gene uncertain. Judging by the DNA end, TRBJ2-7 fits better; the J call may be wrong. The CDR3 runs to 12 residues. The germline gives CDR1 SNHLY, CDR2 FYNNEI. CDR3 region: CASSVTNYEQYF. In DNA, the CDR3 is TGTGCCAGCAGTGTGACAAACTACGAGCAGTACTTC.

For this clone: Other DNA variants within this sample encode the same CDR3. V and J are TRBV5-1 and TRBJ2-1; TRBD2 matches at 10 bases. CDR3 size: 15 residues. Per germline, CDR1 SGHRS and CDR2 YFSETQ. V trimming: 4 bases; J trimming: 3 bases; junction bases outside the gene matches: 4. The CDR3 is CASSPSSGSYNEQFF. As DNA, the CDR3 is TGCGCCAGCAGCCCCTCTAGCGGGAGCTACAATGAGCAGTTCTTC.

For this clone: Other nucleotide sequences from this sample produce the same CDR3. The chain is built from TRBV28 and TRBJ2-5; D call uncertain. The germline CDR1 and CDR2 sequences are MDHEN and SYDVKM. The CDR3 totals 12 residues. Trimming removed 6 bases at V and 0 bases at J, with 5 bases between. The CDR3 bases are TGTGCCAGCAGCCTAGACCAAGAGACCCAGTACTTC. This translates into CASSLDQETQYF.

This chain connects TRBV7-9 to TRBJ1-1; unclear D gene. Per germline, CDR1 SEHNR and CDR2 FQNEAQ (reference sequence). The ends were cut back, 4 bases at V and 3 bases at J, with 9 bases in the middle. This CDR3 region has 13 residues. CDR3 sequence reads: CASSSRADTEAFF. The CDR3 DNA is TGTGCCAGCAGCTCTCGAGCTGACACTGAAGCTTTCTTT.

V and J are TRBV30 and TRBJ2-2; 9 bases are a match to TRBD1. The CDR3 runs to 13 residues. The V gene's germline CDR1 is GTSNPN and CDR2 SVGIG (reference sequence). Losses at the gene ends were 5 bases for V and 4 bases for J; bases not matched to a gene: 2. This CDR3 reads CAWGTGTTGELFF. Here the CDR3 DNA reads TGTGCCTGGGGGACAGGGACCACCGGGGAGCTGTTTTTT.

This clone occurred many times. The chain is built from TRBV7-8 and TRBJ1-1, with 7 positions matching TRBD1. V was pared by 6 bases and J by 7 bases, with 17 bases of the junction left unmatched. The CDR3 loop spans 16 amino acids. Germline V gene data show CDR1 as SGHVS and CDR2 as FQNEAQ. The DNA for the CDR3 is TGTGCCAGCAGTCCTCACACCTACAGGGGAGGGGATGAAGCTTTCTTT. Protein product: CASSPHTYRGGDEAFF.

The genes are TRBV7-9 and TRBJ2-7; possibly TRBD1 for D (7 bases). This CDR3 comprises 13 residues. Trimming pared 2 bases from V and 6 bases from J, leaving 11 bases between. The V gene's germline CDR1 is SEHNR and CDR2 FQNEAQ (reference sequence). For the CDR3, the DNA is TGTGCCAGCAGCTTAAATCAGGGGGGCGAGCAGTACTTC. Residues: CASSLNQGGEQYF.

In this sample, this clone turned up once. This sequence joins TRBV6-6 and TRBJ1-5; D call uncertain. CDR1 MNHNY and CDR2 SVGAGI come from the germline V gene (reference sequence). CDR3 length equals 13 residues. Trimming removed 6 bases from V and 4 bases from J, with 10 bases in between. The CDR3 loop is CASSTVPNQPQHF. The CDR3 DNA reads TGTGCCAGCAGCACAGTTCCAAATCAGCCCCAGCATTTT.

The CDR3 region has the DNA TGTGCCAGCAGCTTAAGGGGGACAGGAGGAAACGAGCAGTACTTC. Protein product: CASSLRGTGGNEQYF. The chain uses TRBV11-2 and TRBJ2-5; 8 bases are shared with TRBD1. TRBJ2-7 matches the DNA end more closely, so the J call is doubtful. Germline V gene sequence: CDR1 SGHAT, CDR2 FQNNGV. This CDR3 has 15 residues.

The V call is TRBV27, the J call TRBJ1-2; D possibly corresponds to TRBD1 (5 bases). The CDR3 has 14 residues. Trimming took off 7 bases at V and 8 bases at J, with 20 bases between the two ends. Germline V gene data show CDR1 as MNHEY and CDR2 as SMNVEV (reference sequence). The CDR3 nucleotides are TGTGCCAGCACCGCGCAGCCATCAGGGAGGGGCTACACCTTC. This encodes CASTAQPSGRGYTF.

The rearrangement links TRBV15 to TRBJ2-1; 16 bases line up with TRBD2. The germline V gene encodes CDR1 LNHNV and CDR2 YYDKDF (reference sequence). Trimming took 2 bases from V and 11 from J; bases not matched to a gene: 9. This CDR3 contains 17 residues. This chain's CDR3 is CATSRSRGTSGREKQFF. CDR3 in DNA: TGTGCCACCAGCAGATCAAGGGGGACTAGCGGGAGGGAGAAGCAGTTCTTC. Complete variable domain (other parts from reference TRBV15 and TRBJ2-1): DAMVIQNPRYQVTQFGKPVTLSCSQTLNHNVMYWYQQKSSQAPKLLFHYYDKDFNNEADTPDNFQSRRPNTSFCFLDIRSPGLGDTAMYLCATSRSRGTSGREKQFFGPGTRLTVL.

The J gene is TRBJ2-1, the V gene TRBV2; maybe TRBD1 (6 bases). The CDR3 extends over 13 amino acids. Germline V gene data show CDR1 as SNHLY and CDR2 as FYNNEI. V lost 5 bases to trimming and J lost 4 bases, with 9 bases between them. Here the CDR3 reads CASSTDSYNEQFF. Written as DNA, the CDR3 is TGTGCCAGCAGTACGGACAGTTACAATGAGCAGTTCTTC.

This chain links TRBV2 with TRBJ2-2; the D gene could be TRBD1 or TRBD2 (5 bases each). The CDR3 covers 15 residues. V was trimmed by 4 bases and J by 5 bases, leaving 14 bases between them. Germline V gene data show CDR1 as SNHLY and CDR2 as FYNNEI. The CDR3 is CASSVLGPGTGELFF. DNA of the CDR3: TGTGCCAGCAGTGTCCTGGGGCCGGGGACCGGGGAGCTGTTTTTT.

CDR3 in amino acids: CASSLGDRNTGELFF. DNA of the CDR3: TGTGCCAGCAGCTTAGGGGACAGGAACACCGGGGAGCTGTTTTTT. The chain joins TRBV7-3 to TRBJ2-2; 7 positions match TRBD1. The V and J ends lost 2 bases and 1 base, in that order; junction bases with no gene match: 1. Germline CDR1 and CDR2: SGHTA and FQGTGA. CDR3 size: 15 residues.

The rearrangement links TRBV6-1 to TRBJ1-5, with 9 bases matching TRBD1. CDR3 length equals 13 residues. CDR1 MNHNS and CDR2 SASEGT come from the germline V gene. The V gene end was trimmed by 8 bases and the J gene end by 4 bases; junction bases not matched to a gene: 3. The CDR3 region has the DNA TGTGCCAGCGGGACAGGGTTAAATCAGCCCCAGCATTTT. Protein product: CASGTGLNQPQHF.

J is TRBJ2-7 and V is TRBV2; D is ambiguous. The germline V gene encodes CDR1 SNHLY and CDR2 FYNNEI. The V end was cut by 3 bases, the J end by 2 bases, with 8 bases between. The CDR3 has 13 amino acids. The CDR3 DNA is TGTGCCAGCAGTGATCACAGACCCTACGAGCAGTACTTC. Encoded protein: CASSDHRPYEQYF.

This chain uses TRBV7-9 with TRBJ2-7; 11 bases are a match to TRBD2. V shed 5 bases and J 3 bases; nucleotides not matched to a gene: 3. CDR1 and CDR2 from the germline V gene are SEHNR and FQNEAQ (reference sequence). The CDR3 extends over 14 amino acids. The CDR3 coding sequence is TGTGCCAGCAGCGGGGGACTAGCGGACTACGAGCAGTACTTC. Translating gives CASSGGLADYEQYF.

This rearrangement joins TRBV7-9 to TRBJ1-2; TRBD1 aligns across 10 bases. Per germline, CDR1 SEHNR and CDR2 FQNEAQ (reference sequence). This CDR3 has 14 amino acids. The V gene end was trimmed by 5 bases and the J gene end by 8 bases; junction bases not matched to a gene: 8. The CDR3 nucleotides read TGTGCCAGCAGCCCGGGACAGGGGATCGGAGGCTACACCTTC. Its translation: CASSPGQGIGGYTF.